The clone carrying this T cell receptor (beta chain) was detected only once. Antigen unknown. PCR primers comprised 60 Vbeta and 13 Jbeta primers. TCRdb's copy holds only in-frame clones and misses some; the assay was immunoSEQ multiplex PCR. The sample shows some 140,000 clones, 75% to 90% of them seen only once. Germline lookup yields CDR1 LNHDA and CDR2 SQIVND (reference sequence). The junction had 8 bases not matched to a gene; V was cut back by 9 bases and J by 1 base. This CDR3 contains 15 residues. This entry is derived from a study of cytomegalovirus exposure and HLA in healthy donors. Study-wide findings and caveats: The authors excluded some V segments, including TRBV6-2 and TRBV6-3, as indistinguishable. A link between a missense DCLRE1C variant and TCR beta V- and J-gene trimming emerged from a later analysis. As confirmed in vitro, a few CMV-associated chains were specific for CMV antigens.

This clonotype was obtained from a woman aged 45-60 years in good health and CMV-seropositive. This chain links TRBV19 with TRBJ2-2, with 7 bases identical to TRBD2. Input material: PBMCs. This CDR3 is CASFGASGNTGELFF. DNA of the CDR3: TGTGCCAGCTTCGGGGCTAGCGGGAACACCGGGGAGCTGTTTTTT. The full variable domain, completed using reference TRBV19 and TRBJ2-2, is DGGITQSPKYLFRKEGQNVTLSCEQNLNHDAMYWYRQDPGQGLRLIYYSQIVNDFQKGDIAEGYSVSREKKESFPLTVTSAQKNPTAFYLCASFGASGNTGELFFGEGSRLTVL.